Sequencing of this TCR beta chain was carried out in a study of blood T cell repertoires in COVID-19. Study overall: Spain, Italy and the United States supplied samples that represented acute and convalescent COVID-19. Sources were T cells, B-cell-depleted T cells, or PBMCs; the material itself was cDNA or gDNA.

Authors' analysis steps: Nucleated cell number was recorded as an estimate derived from reference gene primer amplification. Method: immunoSEQ multiplex PCR; TCRdb's copy keeps in-frame clones and lacks some. Clone size and V and J calls were adopted from that table, with D and trimming inferred from the DNA. The sample gives around 700,000 clones, about 87% of which show up once; over 0.2% is in the top ten. Deletions cut 3 bases from V and 6 bases from J, with 8 bases between. CDR3 size: 13 residues. Germline assignment: CDR1 MDHEN and CDR2 SYDVKM. The gene calls are TRBV28 and TRBJ2-2; no clear D. Sequencing used peripheral blood. The receptor was derived from a woman in her late teens or twenties with acute or convalescent COVID-19. CDR3 sequence: CASSLTWPGELFF. CDR3 coding DNA: TGTGCCAGCAGTTTGACTTGGCCCGGGGAGCTGTTTTTT.